Shown below are 32 T cell receptor beta chains from a single sample sequenced in a study of T cells in Graves' hyperthyroidism and ophthalmopathy. RNA transcripts yielded amplified TCR beta CDR3 regions. Primed by the HTBI set, a first-round RT-PCR was run on the TCR CDR3. One entry per CDR3 protein results from TCRdb running MiXCR on the multiplex PCR reads. The sample consists of roughly 200,000 distinct CDR3 sequences, around 20% of them appearing once. Material for sequencing was blood. These receptors came from a middle-aged man with Graves' hyperthyroidism.

This clonotype was counted many times. The V gene is TRBV5-8, the J gene TRBJ1-4, with D hard to call. CDR3 size: 17 residues. With 0 bases removed from V and 3 bases from J, the gap between germline ends came to 15 bases. Germline lookup yields CDR1 SGHTS and CDR2 YDEGEE. The CDR3 spells CASSLGQILAANEKLFF. CDR3 DNA: TGTGCCAGCAGCTTGGGCCAGATTCTTGCGGCTAATGAAAAACTGTTTTTT.

This clonotype was observed many times. V and J are TRBV28 and TRBJ2-3; D is unresolved. V lost 7 bases to trimming and J lost 4 bases, with 21 bases between them. This CDR3 is built from 16 residues. Germline CDR1 is MDHEN and CDR2 is SYDVKM. The CDR3 DNA follows: TGTGCCAGCACCCGTGTATCCTTACCCTCCCCAGATACGCAGTATTTT. Its protein product is CASTRVSLPSPDTQYF.

This clonotype was seen ten or more times. The chain couples TRBV11-2 to TRBJ2-1; 10 bases fit TRBD2. CDR3 length: 15 residues. Germline trimming cut 1 base from V and 4 bases from J; bases unmatched to any gene: 1. Germline assignment: CDR1 SGHAT and CDR2 FQNNGV. The CDR3 is CASSLGTSGYNEQFF. Written as DNA, the CDR3 is TGTGCCAGCAGCTTAGGGACTAGCGGATACAATGAGCAGTTCTTC.

V is TRBV15 and J is TRBJ2-7, with TRBD2 as a possible D gene (5 bases). The CDR3 has 15 amino acids. Germline values: CDR1 LNHNV, CDR2 YYDKDF (reference sequence). V shed 0 bases and J shed 3 bases, with 12 bases lying between them. The CDR3 nucleotides are TGTGCCACCAGCAGAGACCTAGGGAGACACTACGAGCAGTACTTC. Protein sequence: CATSRDLGRHYEQYF.

In its sample, this clonotype was seen once. The V call is TRBV18, the J call TRBJ2-7; D tentatively reads TRBD1 or TRBD2 (5 bases each). This CDR3 has 15 amino acids. Trimming cost V 1 base and J 1 base, with 11 bases left between them. Germline CDR1 is KGHSH and CDR2 is LQKENI. The CDR3 here is CASSPQRGLSYEQYF. The CDR3 DNA reads TGTGCCAGCTCACCACAGAGGGGCTTATCCTACGAGCAGTACTTC.

This clonotype was counted a few times. This chain connects TRBV6-1 to TRBJ1-3, with D perhaps TRBD1 (6 bases). The CDR3 is 16 amino acids. The V end was cut by 1 base, the J end by 4 bases, with 14 bases between. In germline, CDR1 is MNHNS, CDR2 SASEGT. The CDR3: CASSEGQGISGNTIYF. The DNA of the CDR3 is TGTGCCAGCAGTGAAGGGCAGGGGATAAGCGGAAACACCATATATTTT.

This clonotype was counted only a few times. The CDR3 DNA follows: TGTGCCAGCAGCTTCCCTGCGGGGGGGCAAGATACGCAGTATTTT. Amino acid sequence: CASSFPAGGQDTQYF. This sequence joins TRBV7-2 and TRBJ2-3; 9 nucleotides agree with TRBD2. The germline V gene encodes CDR1 SGHTA and CDR2 FQGNSA. Germline trimming cut 3 bases from V and 5 bases from J; bases unmatched to any gene: 6. This CDR3 contains 15 residues.

This clonotype has at least ten counts. The V and J genes are TRBV5-1 and TRBJ2-3; D ambiguous. Germline V gene sequence: CDR1 SGHRS, CDR2 YFSETQ. The CDR3 spans 14 residues. The V gene lost 4 bases and the J gene lost 1 base, with 10 bases spanning the gap. The DNA of the CDR3 is TGCGCCAGCAGCGATGGAAGCGGCACAGATACGCAGTATTTT. It translates to CASSDGSGTDTQYF.

This clonotype has ten or more counts. V and J are TRBV28 and TRBJ1-1, with no clear D. The CDR3 is 12 amino acids. Germline V gene sequence: CDR1 MDHEN, CDR2 SYDVKM. Trimming pared 8 bases from V and 1 base from J, leaving 8 bases between. CDR3 DNA: TGTGCCAGCCTAGCAGGGAACACTGAAGCTTTCTTT. Protein: CASLAGNTEAFF.

The V and J genes are TRBV5-1 and TRBJ1-1; 10 bases match TRBD1. This CDR3 contains 15 residues. Germline assignment: CDR1 SGHRS and CDR2 YFSETQ. Losses at the gene ends were 7 bases for V and 3 bases for J; bases not matched to a gene: 9. CDR3 coding DNA: TGCGCCAGCGCCCTTGGGACAGGGGTATACACTGAAGCTTTCTTT. Amino acid sequence: CASALGTGVYTEAFF.

This clonotype was seen many times. The chain employs TRBV29-1 and TRBJ2-7; 11 bases match TRBD1. J gave up 5 bases and V 6 bases, and 9 bases lay outside the gene matches. CDR1 and CDR2 (germline): SQVTM, ANQGSEA. The CDR3 runs 14 residues. The CDR3 here is CSVGQGAIIDEQYF. The CDR3 bases are TGCAGCGTCGGACAGGGGGCGATAATCGACGAGCAGTACTTC.

This clonotype was detected ten times or more. The chain uses TRBV11-2 and TRBJ2-5; 7 bases map to TRBD2. With 5 bases clipped from V and 0 bases from J, the junction kept 6 bases outside the gene matches. This CDR3 spans 15 amino acids. Germline V gene lookup returns CDR1 SGHAT and CDR2 FQNNGV. The DNA of the CDR3 is TGTGCCAGCAGCCTGTGGGGGGGAGACCAAGAGACCCAGTACTTC. Residues: CASSLWGGDQETQYF.

This clonotype occurred many times. The rearrangement uses TRBV15 and TRBJ2-1; D perhaps matches TRBD2 (6 bases). Trimming removed 5 bases at V and 5 bases at J, with 16 bases between. Germline CDR1 and CDR2: LNHNV and YYDKDF (reference sequence). This CDR3 is built from 15 residues. The CDR3 DNA reads TGTGCCACCAGCTGGGAGGTTGGGAACAACAATGAGCAGTTCTTC. Its protein is CATSWEVGNNNEQFF.

About this clonotype itself: A much larger clone lies a single base off, so this may be a read error. The chain recombines TRBV18 with TRBJ1-1, with 7 bases matching TRBD1. This CDR3 has 14 residues. Germline assignment: CDR1 KGHSH and CDR2 LQKENI. The V gene end was trimmed by 5 bases and the J gene end by 4 bases; junction bases not matched to a gene: 7. The CDR3 loop reads CASSSGQPGTEAFF. Here the CDR3 DNA reads TGTGCCAGCTCATCGGGACAGCCGGGCACTGAAGCTTTCTTT.

This clonotype occurred many times. The V and J genes are TRBV5-1 and TRBJ2-5, with a tentative D call TRBD2 (7 bases). The CDR3 is made up of 16 amino acids. The V gene's germline CDR1 is SGHRS and CDR2 YFSETQ. The V end was cut by 0 bases, the J end by 5 bases, with 17 bases between. The CDR3 nucleotides read TGCGCCAGCAGCTTGGAACCCCGGGGGGCCGGTGAGACCCAGTACTTC. It is translated as CASSLEPRGAGETQYF.

The chain couples TRBV7-9 to TRBJ2-7; D assignment may be TRBD1 or TRBD2 (6 bases each). From germline, CDR1 is SEHNR and CDR2 FQNEAQ (reference sequence). The V gene lost 0 bases and the J gene lost 6 bases, with 12 bases spanning the gap. This CDR3 comprises 14 residues. DNA for the CDR3: TGTGCCAGCAGCTTAGCGGGGGGCGCCTCCGAGCAGTACTTC. It is translated as CASSLAGGASEQYF.

The rearrangement joins TRBV20-1 to TRBJ1-6; D remains ambiguous. The CDR3 covers 15 residues. The germline V and J ends were trimmed by 0 bases and 3 bases, with 9 bases remaining between them. CDR1 and CDR2 from the germline V gene are DFQATT and SNEGSKA (reference sequence). CDR3: CSARDHGVYNSPLHF. CDR3 coding DNA: TGCAGTGCTAGAGATCACGGGGTCTATAATTCACCCCTCCACTTT.

In this sample, this clonotype turned up many times. This sequence joins TRBV25-1 and TRBJ1-1; D is unclear. Between the trimmed V and J ends, which lost 1 base and 1 base, there was a span of 7 bases. This CDR3 contains 14 residues. Per germline, CDR1 MGHDK and CDR2 SYGVNS. The CDR3 sequence: CASSESPPNTEAFF. As DNA, the CDR3 is TGTGCCAGCAGTGAATCCCCCCCGAACACTGAAGCTTTCTTT.

This clonotype was counted many times. The rearrangement links TRBV5-6 to TRBJ2-5, with D possibly TRBD1 on 6 matching bases. The CDR3 is 15 amino acids. Trimming cost V 0 bases and J 2 bases, with 11 bases left between them. Germline V gene sequence: CDR1 SGHDT, CDR2 YYEEEE. The CDR3 is CASSLAVGAQETQYF. The CDR3 nucleotides are TGTGCCAGCAGCTTGGCCGTGGGGGCACAAGAGACCCAGTACTTC.

Many counts were recorded for this clonotype. This rearrangement joins TRBV27 to TRBJ1-1; 7 nucleotides align to TRBD1. CDR1 is MNHEY, CDR2 SMNVEV, per germline (reference sequence). The V gene end was trimmed by 4 bases and the J gene end by 0 bases; junction bases not matched to a gene: 2. The CDR3 extends over 14 amino acids. The DNA of the CDR3 is TGTGCCAGCAGTTGGGACAGACTGAACACTGAAGCTTTCTTT. The encoded protein is CASSWDRLNTEAFF.

The sample holds a few counts of this clonotype. The CDR3 DNA is TGTGCCAGCAGCCAAGACGCCGAGACAGGGGGTAATTATAGCAATCAGCCCCAGCATTTT. It encodes CASSQDAETGGNYSNQPQHF. This chain connects TRBV3-1 to TRBJ1-5, with 9 nucleotides matching TRBD1. The CDR3 spans 20 residues. V was pared by 0 bases and J by 0 bases, with 12 bases of the junction left unmatched. Germline assignment: CDR1 LGHDT and CDR2 YNNKEL (reference sequence).

This clonotype was recorded many times. CDR3 DNA sequence: TGCGCCAGCAGCCGTGGGACGGCGACCTACAATGAGCAGTTCTTC. Translated, it gives CASSRGTATYNEQFF. The V and J genes are TRBV5-1 and TRBJ2-1; tentatively, D is TRBD1 or TRBD2 (5 bases each). The CDR3 spans 15 residues. V shed 4 bases and J shed 2 bases, with 13 bases lying between them. Germline CDR1 and CDR2: SGHRS and YFSETQ.

J is TRBJ1-3 and V is TRBV18, with 7 bases aligning to TRBD1. The J segment lost 4 bases and the V segment lost 5 bases, leaving 2 bases of the junction unmatched. This CDR3 is 13 amino acids long. Germline V gene data show CDR1 as KGHSH and CDR2 as LQKENI. CDR3 loop: CASSTGEGNTIYF. DNA of the CDR3: TGTGCCAGCTCAACAGGGGAAGGAAACACCATATATTTT.

The chain uses TRBV19 and TRBJ2-2; 8 bases are shared with TRBD1. V trimming: 5 bases; J trimming: 4 bases; junction bases outside the gene matches: 6. CDR3 length: 15 residues. Germline lookup yields CDR1 LNHDA and CDR2 SQIVND (reference sequence). The CDR3 loop reads CASSADRGGTGELFF. In DNA form, the CDR3 reads TGTGCCAGTAGTGCCGACAGGGGAGGCACCGGGGAGCTGTTTTTT.

This clonotype was seen just once. This chain links TRBV11-2 with TRBJ2-5; 9 positions agree with TRBD2. Losses at the gene ends were 5 bases for V and 9 bases for J; bases not matched to a gene: 13. CDR3 length equals 15 residues. CDR1 and CDR2 from the germline V gene are SGHAT and FQNNGV. CDR3 bases: TGTGCCAGCAGCCGCGGGACTAGCAGGAGCGAGGCCCAGTACTTC. Protein sequence: CASSRGTSRSEAQYF.

This clonotype has ten or more counts. The CDR3 DNA is TGTGCCAGCAGCCCCTCCTTAGCGGGGGGTTCCTACGAGCAGTACTTC. It yields the protein CASSPSLAGGSYEQYF. This chain links TRBV11-2 with TRBJ2-7; the match to TRBD2 covers 10 bases. With V trimmed by 5 bases and J by 1 base, 8 bases remained unmatched. The CDR3 is 16 amino acids. CDR1 SGHAT and CDR2 FQNNGV come from the germline V gene. The entire variable domain, with the rest obtained from reference TRBV11-2 and TRBJ2-7, is as follows: EAGVAQSPRYKIIEKRQSVAFWCNPISGHATLYWYQQILGQGPKLLIQFQNNGVVDDSQLPKDRFSAERLKGVDSTLKIQPAKLEDSAVYLCASSPSLAGGSYEQYFGPGTRLTVT.

This clonotype was found many times. This rearrangement joins TRBV2 to TRBJ2-3; 7 positions match TRBD2. V gave up 6 bases and J gave up 2 bases; unmatched junction bases: 5. The germline V gene encodes CDR1 SNHLY and CDR2 FYNNEI. The CDR3 runs to 14 residues. DNA of the CDR3: TGTGCCAGCAGGGGCGGGACTAACACAGATACGCAGTATTTT. Its translation is CASRGGTNTDTQYF.

At least ten counts were recorded for this clonotype. The gene calls are TRBV3-1 and TRBJ2-3; 7 bases are shared with TRBD2. V was pared by 2 bases and J by 0 bases, with 8 bases of the junction left unmatched. Germline loops: CDR1 LGHDT, CDR2 YNNKEL (reference sequence). The CDR3 consists of 17 residues. CDR3 nucleotide sequence: TGTGCCAGCAGCCAATTGCCTCTAGCGGATAGCACAGATACGCAGTATTTT. It translates to CASSQLPLADSTDTQYF.

The sample holds a few counts of this clonotype. The gene calls are TRBV2 and TRBJ1-1; no clear D gene. The V and J ends lost 7 bases and 11 bases respectively, with 11 bases between them. From germline, CDR1 is SNHLY and CDR2 FYNNEI. CDR3 length equals 10 residues. This CDR3 is CASKVMAAFF. The CDR3 DNA reads TGTGCCAGCAAGGTGATGGCCGCTTTCTTT.

This clonotype occurred many times. The chain carries TRBV27 and TRBJ2-5, with D possibly TRBD2 on 6 matching bases. The CDR3 contains 14 residues. V was trimmed by 2 bases and J by 5 bases, leaving 12 bases between them. In germline, CDR1 is MNHEY, CDR2 SMNVEV (reference sequence). CDR3 nucleotides: TGTGCCAGCAGTTTAAATTTGGCGGGGGAGACCCAGTACTTC. This gives the protein CASSLNLAGETQYF.

This clonotype was seen repeatedly, ten times or more. The genes are TRBV30 and TRBJ2-7; TRBD1 matches 7 bases. V lost 5 bases and J lost 4; bases outside the gene matches: 5. The length of the CDR3 is 12 residues. Germline values: CDR1 GTSNPN, CDR2 SVGIG (reference sequence). DNA of the CDR3: TGTGCCTGGGGGCCAGGGGGTTACGAGCAGTACTTC. Its protein product is CAWGPGGYEQYF.

This clonotype was observed many times. The chain employs TRBV3-1 and TRBJ2-7, with 8 bases fitting TRBD1. The germline gives CDR1 LGHDT, CDR2 YNNKEL (reference sequence). Losses at the gene ends were 3 bases for V and 6 bases for J; bases not matched to a gene: 7. CDR3 length equals 14 residues. The CDR3 DNA is TGTGCCAGCAGCCAGAGAGACAGGGGCGGCGAGCAGTACTTC. Encoded protein: CASSQRDRGGEQYF.